What follows describes a single T cell receptor beta chain. Its antigen is unidentified. The PCR was carried out with 60 Vbeta primers and 13 Jbeta primers. The repertoire was sequenced with immunoSEQ multiplex PCR; TCRdb's copy has only in-frame clones and lacks some. The sample yields 90,000 to 120,000 clones, 70% to 80% seen once. J was trimmed by 3 bases and V by 4 bases; bases with no gene match: 4. Germline lookup yields CDR1 SGHRS and CDR2 YFSETQ. The CDR3 extends over 14 amino acids. These data are taken from a study of cytomegalovirus exposure and HLA in healthy donors. Overall study findings and caveats: CMV antigen specificity of three CMV-associated chains was confirmed in vitro.

The TCR comes from a man in his fifties or sixties in good health and CMV-seropositive. V gene TRBV5-1 combines with J gene TRBJ2-5, with 9 bases lining up with TRBD1. Sequenced sample: PBMCs. The CDR3: CASSLRTGEETQYF. The DNA for the CDR3 is TGCGCCAGCAGCCTACGGACAGGGGAAGAGACCCAGTACTTC.